The rows below give T cell receptor beta chains drawn from one sample of a study of cytomegalovirus exposure and HLA in healthy donors. Sequencing used immunoSEQ multiplex PCR; TCRdb keeps in-frame clones, though not all of them. The sample lists roughly 130,000 clones, about 74% occurring once. Sample: PBMCs. The source of these receptors is a woman between 50 and 59 years old in good health and CMV-seropositive. CDR3s include the opening cysteine and the closing phenylalanine or tryptophan. A D gene is named only where the DNA matches it firmly. Clone size is stated in some rows and not others, as once, few, many or a class when expanded.

>TRBJ2-5|.|TRBV7-2|.|14
TGTGCCAGCAGCTTAACTTGGGCCCACCAGACCCAGTACTTC
CASSLTWAHQTQYF
>TRBJ2-7|.|TRBV5-1|TRBD2|16
TGCGCCAGCAGCTTGGGAGTAGCGGGGACTCTAACGGAGCAGTACTTC
CASSLGVAGTLTEQYF
>TRBJ1-1|few|TRBV5-1|TRBD1|15
TGCGCCAGCAGCTTCACGGGACAGGGGGAGGCTGAAGCTTTCTTT
CASSFTGQGEAEAFF
>TRBJ2-2|.|TRBV5-1|TRBD2|15
TGCGCCAGCAGCTCGCGGGGAGGGCACACCGGGGAGCTGTTTTTT
CASSSRGGHTGELFF
>TRBJ1-2|.|TRBV4-2|.|12
TGTGCCAGCAGCCAACAGGCCTATGGCTACACCTTC
CASSQQAYGYTF
>TRBJ2-1|.|TRBV10-3|TRBD1|12
TGTGCCACGAGGGTGACAGGGGATGAGCAGTTCTTC
CATRVTGDEQFF
>TRBJ2-5|few|TRBV2|TRBD1|19
TGTGCCAGCAGTGAATGGACGGGACAGGGTTTTTCGGGCAAGAGGGCCCAGTACTTC
CASSEWTGQGFSGKRAQYF
>TRBJ2-5|.|TRBV30|TRBD1|13
TGTGCCTGGGGGGGACAGGTACAAGAGACCCAGTACTTC
CAWGGQVQETQYF
>TRBJ2-3|.|TRBV29-1|TRBD2|14
TGCAGCGTTGAAGATCCTGCGGGGGTAGATACGCAGTATTTT
CSVEDPAGVDTQYF
>TRBJ1-2|.|TRBV6-1|.|13
TGTGCCAGCAGTGAAGCGACAGTCTATGGCTACACCTTC
CASSEATVYGYTF
>TRBJ1-6|once|TRBV29-1|.|12
TGCAGCGTTTCAGGGATCAATTCACCCCTCCACTTT
CSVSGINSPLHF
>TRBJ1-1|.|TRBV28|.|13
TGTGCCAGCCACGCGGGGTCCCACACTGAAGCTTTCTTT
CASHAGSHTEAFF
>TRBJ2-2|.|TRBV5-4|TRBD2|19
TGTGCCAGCAGCGGTGTGAATAGCGGGGGGGCCGGGGGGACCGGGGAGCTGTTTTTT
CASSGVNSGGAGGTGELFF
>TRBJ2-3|.|TRBV7-2|.|14
TGTGCCAGCAGCTTAGGTTCCTTCACAGATACGCAGTATTTT
CASSLGSFTDTQYF
>TRBJ1-1|.|TRBV11-2|.|13
TGTGCCAGCAGCGTTCTTCTGAACACTGAAGCTTTCTTT
CASSVLLNTEAFF
>TRBJ2-1|once|TRBV30|TRBD1|16
TGTGCCTGGACATCGCGGACAGGTCATCTCTACAATGAGCAGTTCTTC
CAWTSRTGHLYNEQFF
>TRBJ1-2|.|TRBV29-1|.|13
TGCAGCGTTGGTCGGGACATAGTCTATGGCTACACCTTC
CSVGRDIVYGYTF
>TRBJ2-1|.|TRBV6-5|.|15
TGTGCCAGCAGTTACCGGGACATCTCCTACAATGAGCAGTTCTTC
CASSYRDISYNEQFF
>TRBJ2-5|.|TRBV5-4|.|13
TGTGCCAGCAGCTCGACGGAGGCGGAGACCCAGTACTTC
CASSSTEAETQYF
>TRBJ2-1|few|TRBV6-1|TRBD2|16
TGTGCCAGCAGTGAAGGGGCGGGGGGGGCTTCTGATGAGCAGTTCTTC
CASSEGAGGASDEQFF
>TRBJ1-2|.|TRBV2|.|13
TGTGCCAGCAGATTACAGGAAACCGATGGCTACACCTTC
CASRLQETDGYTF
>TRBJ2-7|few|TRBV4-3|.|13
TGCGCCAGCAGCCAACGAACAGGTCCCGAGCAGTATTTC
CASSQRTGPEQYF
>TRBJ2-3|few|TRBV6-4|.|14
TGTGCCAGCAAATGGAACAGTTACACAGATACGCAGTATTTT
CASKWNSYTDTQYF